The entry that follows covers one T cell receptor beta chain sequence. Other DNA sequences in this sample translate to the same CDR3. Clones were sequenced by immunoSEQ multiplex PCR, and TCRdb holds only the in-frame ones, with some missing. The sample yields 250,000 or so clones, around 83% seen once. Exposed volunteers were people who met a COVID-19 case within 2 weeks before study entry. This entry belongs to a study of blood T cell repertoires in COVID-19. Overall study context: Whether acute or convalescent, the COVID-19 samples came from the United States, Italy and Spain.

The CDR3 runs to 14 residues. Trimming took off 1 base at V and 2 bases at J, with 8 bases between the two ends. Germline CDR1 and CDR2: LNHDA and SQIVND (reference sequence). The sequencing sample was made of PBMCs or T cells enriched from blood (not recorded which). The sequence was collected from a woman aged 45-65 years who had been exposed to COVID-19. The genes are TRBV19 and TRBJ2-5; TRBD2 might be the D (5 bases). Here the CDR3 DNA reads TGTGCCAGTAGTATAGGAGGGTTACAAGAGACCCAGTACTTC. This sequence encodes CASSIGGLQETQYF.